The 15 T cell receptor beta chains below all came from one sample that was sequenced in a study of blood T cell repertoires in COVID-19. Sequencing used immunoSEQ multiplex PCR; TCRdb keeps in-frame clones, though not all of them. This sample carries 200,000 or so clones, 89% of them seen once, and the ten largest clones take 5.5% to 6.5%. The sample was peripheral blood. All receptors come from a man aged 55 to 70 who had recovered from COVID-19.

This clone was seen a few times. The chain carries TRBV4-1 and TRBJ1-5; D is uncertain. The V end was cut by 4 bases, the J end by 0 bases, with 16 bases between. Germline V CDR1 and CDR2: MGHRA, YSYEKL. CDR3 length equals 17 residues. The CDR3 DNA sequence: TGCGCCAGCAGCCTCCTCTTTGGAGGGAATAGCAATCAGCCCCAGCATTTT. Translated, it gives CASSLLFGGNSNQPQHF.

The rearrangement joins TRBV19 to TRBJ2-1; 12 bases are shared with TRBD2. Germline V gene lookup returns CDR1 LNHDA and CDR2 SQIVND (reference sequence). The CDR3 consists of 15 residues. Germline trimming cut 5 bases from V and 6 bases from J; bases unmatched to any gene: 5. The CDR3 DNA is TGTGCCAGTAGTGATACTAGCGGGGGGTTCAATGAGCAGTTCTTC. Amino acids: CASSDTSGGFNEQFF.

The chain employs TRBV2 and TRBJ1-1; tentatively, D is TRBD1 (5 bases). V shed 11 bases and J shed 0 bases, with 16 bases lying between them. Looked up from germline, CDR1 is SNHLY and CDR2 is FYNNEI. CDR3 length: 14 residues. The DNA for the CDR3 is TGTGCCTCCCACCCGACAGTTATGAACACTGAAGCTTTCTTT. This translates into CASHPTVMNTEAFF.

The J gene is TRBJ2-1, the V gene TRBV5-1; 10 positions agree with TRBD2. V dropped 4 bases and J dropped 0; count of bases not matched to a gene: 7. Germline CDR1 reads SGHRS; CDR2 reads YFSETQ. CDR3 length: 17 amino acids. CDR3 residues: CASSPEASGSSYNEQFF. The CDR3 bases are TGCGCCAGCAGCCCGGAGGCTAGCGGGAGCTCCTACAATGAGCAGTTCTTC. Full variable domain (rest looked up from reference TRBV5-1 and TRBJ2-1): KAGVTQTPRYLIKTRGQQVTLSCSPISGHRSVSWYQQTPGQGLQFLFEYFSETQRNKGNFPGRFSGRQFSNSRSEMNVSTLELGDSALYLCASSPEASGSSYNEQFFGPGTRLTVL.

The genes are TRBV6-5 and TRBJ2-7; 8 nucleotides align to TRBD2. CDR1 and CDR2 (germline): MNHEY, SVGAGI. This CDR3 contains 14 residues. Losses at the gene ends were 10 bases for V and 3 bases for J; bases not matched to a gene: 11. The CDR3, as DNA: TGTGCCATCCGAGCGGGAGTTTATAACTACGAGCAGTACTTC. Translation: CAIRAGVYNYEQYF.

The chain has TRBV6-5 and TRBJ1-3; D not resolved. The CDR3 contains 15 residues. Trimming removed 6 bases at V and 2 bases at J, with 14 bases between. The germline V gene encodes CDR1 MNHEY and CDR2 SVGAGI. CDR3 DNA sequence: TGTGCCAGCAGACCCCGCGGCGGGACTGGAAACACCATATATTTT. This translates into CASRPRGGTGNTIYF.

The CDR3 is CASSGQGEAFF. The CDR3 region has the DNA TGTGCCAGCAGTGGACAGGGGGAAGCTTTCTTT. V and J are TRBV12-3 or TRBV12-4 and TRBJ1-1, with 9 positions matching TRBD1. This CDR3 is built from 11 residues. Trimming at V came to 5 bases and at J to 8 bases, leaving 0 bases not matched to a gene.

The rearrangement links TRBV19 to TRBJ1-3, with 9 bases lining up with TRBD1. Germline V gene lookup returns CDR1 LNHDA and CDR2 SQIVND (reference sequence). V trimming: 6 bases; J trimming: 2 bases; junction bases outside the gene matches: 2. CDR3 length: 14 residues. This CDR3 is CASSHRGPGNTIYF. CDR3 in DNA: TGTGCCAGTAGCCACAGGGGGCCTGGAAACACCATATATTTT.

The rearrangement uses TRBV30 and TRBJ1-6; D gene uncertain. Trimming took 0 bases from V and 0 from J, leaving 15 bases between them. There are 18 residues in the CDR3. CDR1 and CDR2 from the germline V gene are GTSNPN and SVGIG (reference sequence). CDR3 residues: CAWSVNRAISSYNSPLHF. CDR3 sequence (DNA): TGTGCCTGGAGTGTGAACCGAGCGATAAGCTCCTATAATTCACCCCTCCACTTT.

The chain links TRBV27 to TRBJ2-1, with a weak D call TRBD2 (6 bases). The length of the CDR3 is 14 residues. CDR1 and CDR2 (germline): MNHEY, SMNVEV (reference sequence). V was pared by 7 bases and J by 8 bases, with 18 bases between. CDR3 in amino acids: CASTPSALAHEQFF. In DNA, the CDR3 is TGTGCCAGCACCCCTTCGGCACTAGCCCATGAGCAGTTCTTC.

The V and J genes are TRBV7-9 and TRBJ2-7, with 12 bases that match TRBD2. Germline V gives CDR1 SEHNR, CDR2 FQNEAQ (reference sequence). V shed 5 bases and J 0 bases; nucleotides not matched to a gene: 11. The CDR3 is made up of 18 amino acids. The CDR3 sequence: CASSGPASGRALSYEQYF. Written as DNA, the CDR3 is TGTGCCAGCAGCGGACCGGCTAGCGGGAGGGCCCTCTCCTACGAGCAGTACTTC. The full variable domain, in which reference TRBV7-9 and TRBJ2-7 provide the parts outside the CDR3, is DTGVSQNPRHKITKRGQNVTFRCDPISEHNRLYWYRQTLGQGPEFLTYFQNEAQLEKSRLLSDRFSAERPKGSFSTLEIQRTEQGDSAMYLCASSGPASGRALSYEQYFGPGTRLTVT.

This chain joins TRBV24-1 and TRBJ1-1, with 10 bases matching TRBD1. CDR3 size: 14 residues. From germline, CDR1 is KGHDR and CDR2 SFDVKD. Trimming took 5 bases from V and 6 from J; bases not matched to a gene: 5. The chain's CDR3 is CATSGQGAGAEAFF. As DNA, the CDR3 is TGTGCCACCAGTGGACAGGGGGCCGGGGCTGAAGCTTTCTTT.

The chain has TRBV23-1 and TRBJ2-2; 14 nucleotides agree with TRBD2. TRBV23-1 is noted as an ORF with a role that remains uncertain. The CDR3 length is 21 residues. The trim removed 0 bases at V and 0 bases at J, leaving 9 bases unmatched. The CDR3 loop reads CASSQSERPGLAGANTGELFF. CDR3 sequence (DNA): TGCGCCAGCAGTCAATCGGAACGGCCGGGACTAGCGGGAGCGAACACCGGGGAGCTGTTTTTT.

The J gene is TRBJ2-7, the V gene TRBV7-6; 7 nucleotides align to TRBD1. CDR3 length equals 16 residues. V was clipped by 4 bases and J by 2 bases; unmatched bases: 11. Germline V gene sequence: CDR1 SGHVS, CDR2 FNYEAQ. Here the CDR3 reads CASSSGSGTEAYEQYF. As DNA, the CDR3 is TGTGCCAGCAGCTCCGGGTCCGGGACAGAAGCCTACGAGCAGTACTTC.

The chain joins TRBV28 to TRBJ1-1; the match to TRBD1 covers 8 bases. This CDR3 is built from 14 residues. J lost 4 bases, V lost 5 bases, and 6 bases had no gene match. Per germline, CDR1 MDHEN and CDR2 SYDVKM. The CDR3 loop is CASSLGQGSTEAFF. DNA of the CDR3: TGTGCCAGCAGTCTTGGACAGGGTTCCACTGAAGCTTTCTTT.